This T cell receptor (beta chain) was obtained from a study of CD8 T cells in ankylosing spondylitis. Germline V CDR1 and CDR2: MDHEN, SYDVKM. CDR3 length: 15 residues. Trimming left V 6 bases short and J 3 bases short, with 17 bases between. Comment on this clonotype: Its antigen is undetermined.

TCRdb analysed the 5' RACE reads with MiXCR anew, one entry per CDR3 protein. The table records roughly 140,000 distinct CDR3 sequences, approximately 44% of them present only once. Study observations and caveats: The study looked at matched synovial fluid samples from ankylosing spondylitis patients. Disease-linked clones were reported to be significantly enriched there. A number of the motif variants had already been described in reactive arthritis synovial fluid and blood.

The sequenced sample was synovial fluid, either unsorted or a sorted T cell fraction (not recorded which). J is TRBJ1-2 and V is TRBV28, with D unresolved. The sequence came from a male donor with ankylosing spondylitis. The chain's CDR3 is CASSRDKEYHYGYTF. In nucleotides, the CDR3 is TGTGCCAGCAGCCGAGACAAGGAGTACCACTATGGCTACACCTTC.